Below are 2 T cell receptor beta chains sequenced from a single sample in a study of long-term antiretroviral therapy in people with HIV. Sequencing used immunoSEQ v3.0 at survey level. Generated by immunoSEQ multiplex PCR, the TCRdb table keeps only in-frame clones and is missing some. The table includes some 16,000 clones, approximately 91% detected once. The sequences come from unsorted PBMCs, collected 0.6 years after starting antiretroviral therapy. Receptors originate from a woman in her 40s with HIV.

J is TRBJ1-1 and V is TRBV7-2; D is undetermined. V lost 5 bases, J lost 2 bases, and 12 bases lay in between. The CDR3 consists of 14 residues. CDR1 is SGHTA and CDR2 is FQGNSA in the germline V gene. The DNA of the CDR3 is TGTGCCAGCAGCCCCACGACGAGCAACACTGAAGCTTTCTTT. Translated: CASSPTTSNTEAFF.

The gene calls are TRBV25-1 and TRBJ2-1; D unclear. This CDR3 contains 14 residues. Per germline, CDR1 MGHDK and CDR2 SYGVNS. Trimming left V 4 bases short and J 9 bases short, with 16 bases between. The CDR3 DNA reads TGTGCCAGCAGTGCCACAAGAGAGACGAGTGAGCAGTTCTTC. Protein sequence: CASSATRETSEQFF.